A selection of T cell receptor beta chains follows, all from one sample in a study of regulatory T cells in long-lasting Graves disease. TCRdb recomputed calls from the multiplex PCR reads with MiXCR, one row per CDR3 protein. This table holds approximately 400,000 distinct CDR3 sequences, about 15% found once. The sample was also reused in another study, on T cells in Graves' hyperthyroidism and ophthalmopathy.

The sample was peripheral blood mononuclear cells (PBMCs), taken at new diagnosis, from a patient treated with antithyroid drugs. Receptor source: a woman aged 25 to 39 with Graves disease. Both conserved end residues are part of each CDR3. D genes are given only for firm matches.

length,J,D,V,CDR3
16,TRBJ1-5,NA,TRBV7-2,CASSQDGWGMDQPQHF
11,TRBJ2-1,NA,TRBV7-8,CASSFIGEQFF
15,TRBJ2-3,TRBD2,TRBV6-2/TRBV6-3,CASSPSGRALYTQYF
12,TRBJ2-5,NA,TRBV20-1,CSASGTQETQYF
13,TRBJ1-1,NA,TRBV14,CASSHRQVSEAFF
16,TRBJ2-1,NA,TRBV6-4,CASSEKRAVGYNEQFF
12,TRBJ2-1,NA,TRBV20-1,CSAFRGGNEQFF
15,TRBJ2-1,NA,TRBV12-3/TRBV12-4,CASWGKASSYNEQFF
16,TRBJ1-3,TRBD1,TRBV6-2/TRBV6-3,CASSPGGSNSGNTIYF
15,TRBJ1-3,NA,TRBV5-1,CASSPMGSSGNTIYF
14,TRBJ1-1,TRBD1,TRBV7-9,CASSLNRGVSEAFF
16,TRBJ2-7,TRBD1,TRBV14,CASSHISSGTGDEQYF
13,TRBJ2-3,TRBD1,TRBV3-1,CASSLRGPDTQYF
15,TRBJ1-2,TRBD1,TRBV11-2,CASSSFKGQNYGYTF
14,TRBJ1-1,NA,TRBV20-1,CSARSGDLDPEAFF
11,TRBJ1-4,NA,TRBV29-1,CSAPRNEKLFF
16,TRBJ2-4,NA,TRBV5-1,CASSLASGEAKNIQYF
15,TRBJ2-2,NA,TRBV9,CASSDPRGVTGELFF
20,TRBJ2-3,TRBD2,TRBV28,CASSPTVSKSAGEYTDTQYF
15,TRBJ2-7,NA,TRBV11-2,CASSQITGSSYEQYF
15,TRBJ2-2,NA,TRBV5-5,CASTFGAATTGELFF
13,TRBJ2-3,NA,TRBV7-9,CASSFRGLDTQYF
11,TRBJ2-7,NA,TRBV25-1,CASSGGTDLYF
13,TRBJ2-7,NA,TRBV2,CASKEGGLYEQYF
16,TRBJ2-1,TRBD2,TRBV19,CASSTPGLARYNEQFF
17,TRBJ1-5,NA,TRBV12-3/TRBV12-4,CASSSYLPPGEGQPQHF
15,TRBJ2-7,TRBD1,TRBV5-6,CASSLPGRGTYEQYF
18,TRBJ2-5,NA,TRBV7-7,CASSLGVLRVNTQETQYF
14,TRBJ2-5,TRBD2,TRBV6-1,CASGWREGRETQYF
16,TRBJ1-5,TRBD1,TRBV27,CASSRGTDYSNQPQHF
14,TRBJ2-2,TRBD2,TRBV20-1,CSARILAGTGELFF
12,TRBJ2-7,NA,TRBV28,CASSQNYYEQYF
15,TRBJ2-1,TRBD2,TRBV2,CASSAGLAWPNEQFF
15,TRBJ2-3,NA,TRBV6-5,CASSFLGGGTDTQYF
17,TRBJ2-1,NA,TRBV3-1,CASSPRISDSSYNEQFF
13,TRBJ1-4,NA,TRBV6-2/TRBV6-3,CASSFGLNEKLFF
15,TRBJ2-1,TRBD2,TRBV30,CAWSLPGTSGREQFF
16,TRBJ2-7,NA,TRBV9,CASSVEPAGSSYEQYF
17,TRBJ1-4,NA,TRBV6-5,CASSLAGRGATNEKLFF
14,TRBJ1-1,NA,TRBV12-3/TRBV12-4,CASSSTGMNTEAFF
12,TRBJ2-5,NA,TRBV20-1,CSASGSQETQYF
11,TRBJ2-1,NA,TRBV7-8,CASTTRGEQFF
17,TRBJ2-5,TRBD2,TRBV7-2,CASSLDGSAGVRETQYF
13,TRBJ2-7,TRBD1,TRBV11-3,CASSLGRDRVGFF
14,TRBJ1-3,NA,TRBV28,CASSQASSGNTIYF
19,TRBJ2-7,TRBD2,TRBV7-6,CASSLLAAQRGTSGVEQYF
16,TRBJ1-5,TRBD1,TRBV30,CAWSLTGTGNIQPQHF
15,TRBJ2-7,TRBD2,TRBV6-2/TRBV6-3,CASRAIAGSFYEQYF
14,TRBJ2-5,NA,TRBV9,CASSVGGLGETQYF
18,TRBJ2-3,NA,TRBV7-3,CASSSPGRVPEVTDTQYF
16,TRBJ2-2,NA,TRBV11-2,CASSLDLTARGGELFF
15,TRBJ2-1,NA,TRBV11-2,CASSPPVGIYNEQFF
11,TRBJ1-1,NA,TRBV12-3/TRBV12-4,CASREGGEAFF
16,TRBJ1-1,NA,TRBV3-1,CASSQDRFRLSTEAFF
16,TRBJ2-1,TRBD2,TRBV28,CASSTLAGSSYNEQFF